What follows describes a single TCR beta chain. The data were obtained in a study of blood T cell repertoires in COVID-19. Study in general: The United States, Italy and Spain provided the acute and convalescent COVID-19 samples. Nucleic acid was either cDNA or gDNA, and it came from T cells, B-cell-depleted T cells, or PBMCs.

Original analysis: Amplification of reference gene primers was used by the study to estimate nucleated cell counts. Sequenced by immunoSEQ multiplex PCR; TCRdb stores in-frame clones only, minus some. D and trimming were read from the DNA, whereas the V and J calls and clone size are those reported in that table. Of 120,000 or so clones listed, about 79% were seen once; the top ten hold about 39%. CDR3 length equals 16 residues. CDR1 and CDR2 from the germline V gene are KGHDR and SFDVKD. V shed 8 bases and J 8 bases; nucleotides not matched to a gene: 17. The rearrangement links TRBV24-1 to TRBJ1-2, with 9 bases lining up with TRBD1. The sample taken for sequencing was peripheral blood. The sequence derives from a man between 35 and 55 years old with active or convalescent COVID-19. This CDR3 reads CATTSGGQGPTGGYTF. Written as DNA, the CDR3 is TGTGCCACCACCTCAGGGGGACAGGGACCGACGGGGGGCTACACCTTC.